Following are 2 T cell receptor beta chains from one sample sequenced in a study of T cell repertoires in cytomegalovirus infection. No antigens are known for them. TCRdb reprocessed the reads with MiXCR, giving one entry per CDR3 protein. The data show approximately 1,000,000 distinct CDR3 sequences, about a third seen once. Sequenced material: cultured CD8+ T cells from PBMCs, taken from culture after CMV antigen stimulation. These TCRs come from a human donor in good health (CMV status not recorded). Some clones in this sample may be carry-over from other donors' samples.

Details on this clonotype: Since the CDR3 does not end with the conserved phenylalanine or tryptophan, this likely comes from a read error. The rearrangement joins TRBV12-5 to TRBJ2-5; D gene ambiguous. CDR3 length equals 18 residues. CDR1 is LGHNT and CDR2 is FRNRAP in the germline V gene. Trimming left V 6 bases short and J 1 base short, with 24 bases between. The CDR3 DNA reads TGTGCTAGTGGCTTTCGGCCAGACCTTTTGTCGGGCCAAGAGACCCAGTACTCC. Its protein is CASGFRPDLLSGQETQYS.

The chain employs TRBV12-3 or TRBV12-4 and TRBJ1-1, with D perhaps matching TRBD1 (5 bases). V was shortened by 3 bases and J by 1 base, with 18 bases between the two germline ends. There are 17 residues in the CDR3. For the CDR3, the DNA is TGTGCCAGCAGTTTCTGGCCGGGACCTGGGGAGAACACTGAAGCTTTCTTT. Its protein product is CASSFWPGPGENTEAFF.